Below are 18 T cell receptor beta chains sequenced from a single sample in a study of T-cell memory formation after mild COVID-19. Using its own MiXCR run on the 5' RACE reads, TCRdb lists one record per CDR3 protein. This table holds hundreds of thousands of distinct CDR3 sequences, roughly 20% found once. What was sequenced was PBMCs or a T cell subset sorted from them (not recorded which). The receptors were sampled from an adult woman who had mild COVID-19 (a few samples of this study predate the infection). Cell type and time point are not known.

This clonotype was seen only a few times. The CDR3 protein is CASSLRGSPLGFYNEQFF. The CDR3 DNA follows: TGTGCCAGCAGCTTAAGGGGTAGTCCATTAGGATTTTACAATGAGCAGTTCTTC. The chain combines TRBV7-2 with TRBJ2-1, with D possibly being TRBD1 (5 bases). The CDR3 is 18 amino acids. Trimming removed 2 bases at V and 4 bases at J, with 21 bases between. Germline V gene lookup returns CDR1 SGHTA and CDR2 FQGNSA.

This clonotype was counted ten times or more. The rearrangement links TRBV12-3 or TRBV12-4 to TRBJ1-3, with D perhaps matching TRBD1 (6 bases). CDR3 size: 14 residues. V was pared by 6 bases and J by 0 bases, with 9 bases between. The CDR3 nucleotides read TGTGCCAGCAGAGAAGGGGGCTCTGGAAACACCATATATTTT. This sequence encodes CASREGGSGNTIYF.

This clonotype has more than one count but fewer than ten. The chain employs TRBV15 and TRBJ1-4; 7 bases map to TRBD1. V was pared by 3 bases and J by 8 bases, with 15 bases of the junction left unmatched. This CDR3 has 17 amino acids. The germline V gene encodes CDR1 LNHNV and CDR2 YYDKDF (reference sequence). The CDR3 DNA sequence: TGTGCCACCAGCAGGGGCATGACAGGGAGTTCGAAGGAAAAACTGTTTTTT. Translated, it gives CATSRGMTGSSKEKLFF.

Notes on this clonotype: It is unclear where the CDR3 begins or ends on the DNA, so no DNA is shown, and the CDR3 is as TCRdb lists it. The chain links TRBV29-1 to TRBJ2-3; TRBD2, the table's D call, lacks a check against the DNA. The CDR3 is 17 residues long, ends included. The germline V gene encodes CDR1 SQVTM and CDR2 ANQGSEA. Here the CDR3 reads CSVAQGIAGASTDTPYF.

The chain carries TRBV10-3 and TRBJ2-7; 12 nucleotides agree with TRBD2. This CDR3 comprises 16 residues. The germline CDR1 and CDR2 sequences are ENHRY and SYGVKD. The trim removed 6 bases at V and 4 bases at J, leaving 10 bases unmatched. The CDR3 sequence is CAIRDRLAGAVYEQYF. CDR3 DNA sequence: TGTGCCATCAGAGACCGACTAGCGGGGGCCGTGTACGAGCAGTACTTC.

This clonotype was seen a few times. V gene TRBV6-4 combines with J gene TRBJ2-1, with TRBD2 matching over 8 bases. Trimming cost V 11 bases and J 0 bases; bases outside gene matches: 3. This CDR3 contains 13 residues. Germline lookup yields CDR1 MRHNA and CDR2 SNTAGT. CDR3 nucleotide sequence: TGTGCCTTAGCGGGGAGCTCCTACAATGAGCAGTTCTTC. The encoded protein is CALAGSSYNEQFF.

The chain links TRBV4-1 to TRBJ1-2; D gene unclear. The V gene's germline CDR1 is MGHRA and CDR2 YSYEKL. The ends were cut back, 3 bases at V and 10 bases at J, with 15 bases in the middle. The CDR3 length is 13 residues. CDR3 amino acids: CASSHRLDQAYTF. CDR3 DNA: TGCGCCAGCAGCCACCGATTGGACCAGGCCTACACCTTC.

J is TRBJ2-7 and V is TRBV4-1; 9 bases are a match to TRBD2. This CDR3 region has 15 residues. The trim removed 1 base at V and 7 bases at J, leaving 8 bases unmatched. Germline CDR1 is MGHRA and CDR2 is YSYEKL. As DNA, the CDR3 is TGCGCCAGCAGCCAAGCAGCGGGGGGCTTCTCTGAGCAGTACTTC. Its translation: CASSQAAGGFSEQYF.

The CDR3 DNA sequence: TGCGCCAGCAGCGAGGGGGGACTAGCGGGGGATACGCAGTATTTT. Amino acids: CASSEGGLAGDTQYF. The rearrangement uses TRBV5-1 and TRBJ2-3; 13 nucleotides agree with TRBD2. V was pared by 4 bases and J by 6 bases, with 5 bases of the junction left unmatched. Germline V gene lookup returns CDR1 SGHRS and CDR2 YFSETQ. This CDR3 is built from 15 residues.

J is TRBJ2-3 and V is TRBV6-6; the match to TRBD2 covers 8 bases. Germline V gene data show CDR1 as MNHNY and CDR2 as SVGAGI (reference sequence). CDR3 length: 15 amino acids. V lost 4 bases and J lost 4; bases outside the gene matches: 7. For the CDR3, the DNA is TGTGCCAGCAGTTTACCGGGAGGGGGGGCAGATACGCAGTATTTT. It encodes CASSLPGGGADTQYF.

This chain uses TRBV6-5 with TRBJ2-1; 7 bases are shared with TRBD1. V trimming: 6 bases; J trimming: 7 bases; junction bases outside the gene matches: 9. This CDR3 region has 14 residues. The V gene's germline CDR1 is MNHEY and CDR2 SVGAGI. CDR3 sequence: CASRRRQGWNEQFF. For the CDR3, the DNA is TGTGCCAGCAGGAGACGACAGGGTTGGAATGAGCAGTTCTTC.

In this sample, this clonotype turned up a few times. The V call is TRBV11-2, the J call TRBJ2-1; weak D call: TRBD2 (5 bases). The CDR3 spans 13 residues. The V end lost 1 base, the J end lost 5 bases, and 6 bases lay between the germline ends. Germline V lookup: CDR1 SGHAT, CDR2 FQNNGV. CDR3 sequence (DNA): TGTGCCAGCAGCTTAGCACTAGACAATGAGCAGTTCTTC. Translated: CASSLALDNEQFF. Combining the CDR3 with reference TRBV11-2 and TRBJ2-1 gives the whole variable domain EAGVAQSPRYKIIEKRQSVAFWCNPISGHATLYWYQQILGQGPKLLIQFQNNGVVDDSQLPKDRFSAERLKGVDSTLKIQPAKLEDSAVYLCASSLALDNEQFFGPGTRLTVL.

This clonotype occurred a few times. The V gene is TRBV5-4, the J gene TRBJ2-1, with 7 bases matching TRBD2. Germline V lookup: CDR1 SGHNT, CDR2 YYREEE (reference sequence). V lost 0 bases, J lost 1 base, and 7 bases stayed unmatched. This CDR3 is 17 amino acids long. In DNA, the CDR3 is TGTGCCAGCAGCTTGGCAGGCGGGAGAGTTTCCTACAATGAGCAGTTCTTC. This codes for CASSLAGGRVSYNEQFF.

There are a few counts of this clonotype. This rearrangement joins TRBV6-5 to TRBJ1-2, with TRBD1 as a possible D gene (5 bases). The germline CDR1 and CDR2 sequences are MNHEY and SVGAGI. V gave up 0 bases and J gave up 7 bases, with 9 bases separating them. This CDR3 is built from 13 residues. The CDR3 loop reads CASSYSGEGGYTF. The CDR3 DNA follows: TGTGCCAGCAGTTACTCGGGGGAGGGTGGCTACACCTTC.

This clonotype was picked up many times. The chain employs TRBV5-1 and TRBJ2-5; unclear D gene. Trimming took off 2 bases at V and 6 bases at J, with 11 bases between the two ends. This CDR3 contains 13 residues. Germline V gene data show CDR1 as SGHRS and CDR2 as YFSETQ. The CDR3 DNA follows: TGCGCCAGCAGCTTTCCGAATTCGAAGACCCAGTACTTC. Translated: CASSFPNSKTQYF.

This clonotype was detected many times. The rearrangement links TRBV29-1 to TRBJ2-2, with unresolved D. The CDR3 sequence is 11 residues long. With 5 bases removed from V and 1 base from J, the gap between germline ends came to 2 bases. Germline V gene lookup returns CDR1 SQVTM and CDR2 ANQGSEA. The CDR3 loop is CSVWNTGELFF. In DNA form, the CDR3 reads TGCAGCGTTTGGAACACCGGGGAGCTGTTTTTT.

This clonotype has a handful of counts. This sequence joins TRBV5-6 and TRBJ2-1; the D is unclear. Trimming removed 0 bases at V and 8 bases at J, with 12 bases between. There are 14 residues in the CDR3. Germline assignment: CDR1 SGHDT and CDR2 YYEEEE. The CDR3 sequence: CASSLGRPPHEQFF. In DNA, the CDR3 is TGTGCCAGCAGCTTGGGTCGCCCACCCCATGAGCAGTTCTTC.

The gene calls are TRBV5-6 and TRBJ2-7; tentative D call: TRBD2 (5 bases). V was pared by 2 bases and J by 3 bases, with 15 bases between. This CDR3 is built from 15 residues. From germline, CDR1 is SGHDT and CDR2 YYEEEE. For the CDR3, the DNA is TGTGCCAGCAGCTTCTCGGGAACTAGGGTCTACGAGCAGTACTTC. The encoded protein is CASSFSGTRVYEQYF.